This T cell receptor (beta chain) is from a study of T cell repertoires in cytomegalovirus infection. Study as a whole: TCR beta signatures that were public indicated CMV infection and matching HLA type.

Trimming stripped 1 base from V and 3 bases from J, with 9 bases between. This CDR3 has 14 amino acids. Germline V lookup: CDR1 LNHDA, CDR2 SQIVND (reference sequence). This clonotype was found a few times. Antigen specificity is unknown. Using its own MiXCR run on the reads, TCRdb lists one record per CDR3 protein. Of 750,000 to 950,000 distinct CDR3 sequences in the sample, 25% to 30% were seen once. The sequence was obtained from a human donor in good health (CMV status not recorded). Some clones in this sample may be carry-over from other donors' samples. The chain uses TRBV19 and TRBJ1-2, with D possibly matching TRBD1 (5 bases). This material consisted of cultured CD8+ T cells from PBMCs, taken from culture after CMV antigen stimulation. As DNA, the CDR3 is TGTGCCAGTAGTATAGGAGGGACCCACTATGGCTACACCTTC. This codes for CASSIGGTHYGYTF.